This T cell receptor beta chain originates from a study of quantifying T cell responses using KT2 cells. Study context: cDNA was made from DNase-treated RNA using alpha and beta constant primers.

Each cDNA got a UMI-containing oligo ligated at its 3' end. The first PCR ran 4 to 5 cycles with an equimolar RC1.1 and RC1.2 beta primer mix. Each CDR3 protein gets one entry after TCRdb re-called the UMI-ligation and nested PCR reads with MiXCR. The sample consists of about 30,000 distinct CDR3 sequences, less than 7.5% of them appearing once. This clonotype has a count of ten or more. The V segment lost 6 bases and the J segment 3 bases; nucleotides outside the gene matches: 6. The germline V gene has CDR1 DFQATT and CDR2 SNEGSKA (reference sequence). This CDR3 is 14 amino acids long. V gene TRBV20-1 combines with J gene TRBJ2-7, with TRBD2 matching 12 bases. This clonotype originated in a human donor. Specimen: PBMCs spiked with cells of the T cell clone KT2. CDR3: CSARLAGERYEQYF. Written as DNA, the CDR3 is TGCAGTGCGAGACTAGCGGGAGAACGCTACGAGCAGTACTTC.